This T cell receptor (beta chain) stems from a study of CD8 T cells in Susac syndrome. With 7 bases removed from V and 7 bases from J, the gap between germline ends came to 13 bases. CDR1 is KGHDR and CDR2 is SFDVKD in the germline V gene. The CDR3 spans 12 residues. Random hexamers primed reverse transcription of about 0.45 to 1 ug RNA. It was immunoSEQ multiplex PCR that amplified TCR beta CDR3 across 54 Vbeta and 13 Jbeta. TCRdb reprocessed the immunoSEQ multiplex PCR reads via MiXCR and lists one record per CDR3 protein. The sample has about 66,000 distinct CDR3 sequences, approximately 94% seen once.

This chain connects TRBV24-1 to TRBJ2-7; D is possibly TRBD2 (5 bases). The TCR sequence derives from a human donor with multiple sclerosis. The sample consisted of CD8+ T cells from PBMCs. The CDR3 DNA reads as TGTGCCACCAGATACGGGTCGGGGGAGCAGTACTTC. Encoded protein: CATRYGSGEQYF.